The 17 T cell receptor beta chains presented below share a single source sample, sequenced in a study of a mutant IDH1 vaccine in newly diagnosed glioma (dated by TCRdb to the early 2020s). The time point tag for this specimen amounts to: week 35, safety follow-up. Each vaccine dose was 300 ug of a 20-mer mutant IDH1 peptide in Montanide, given subcutaneously with topical imiquimod. Receptors were amplified or captured by the immunoSEQ multiplex PCR assay. The table was pulled from immuneACCESS by TCRdb, which kept in-frame rearrangements only. Such tables lose some clones; where checked, under half of the loss comes from unresolved V genes, and the rest has no known cause. The sample includes tens of thousands of clones, with under 90% observed a single time. Around 4.5% of the sample is held by the ten biggest clonotypes. No antigen is known for these receptors. The input for sequencing was PBMCs, taken from a glioma patient whose treatment included an IDH1 peptide vaccine. These receptors were collected from a woman between 40 and 50 years old with glioma. Some clones in this sample may be carry-over from other donors' samples.

The chain recombines TRBV6-5 with TRBJ2-7; D might be TRBD2 (5 bases). The CDR3 contains 13 residues. V lost 0 bases and J 9 bases, leaving 12 bases between the germline ends. CDR1 is MNHEY, CDR2 SVGAGI, per germline. The CDR3 here is CASSYSTITVQYF. The CDR3 nucleotides read TGTGCCAGCAGTTACTCGACTATTACTGTGCAGTACTTC.

The chain links TRBV7-2 to TRBJ1-5; D not resolved. Trimming took 5 bases from V and 2 from J, leaving 13 bases between them. This CDR3 spans 15 amino acids. In germline, CDR1 is SGHTA, CDR2 FQGNSA. The CDR3 DNA is TGTGCCAGCAGCGACGGGCCTCCTCGCAATCAGCCCCAGCATTTT. Its translation is CASSDGPPRNQPQHF.

This chain connects TRBV27 to TRBJ1-3; 7 bases fit TRBD1. Trimming removed 8 bases from V and 0 bases from J; junction bases left unmatched: 13. The CDR3 totals 17 residues. Germline CDR1 and CDR2: MNHEY and SMNVEV (reference sequence). The CDR3 nucleotides read TGTGCCAGCTCTTCCATGGCGGGACAGAGCTCTGGAAACACCATATATTTT. It specifies CASSSMAGQSSGNTIYF.

Regarding this clone: Germline and junction disagree at one end, which may indicate a read error. The CDR3 region has the DNA TGTGCTAGCAGCTTTCAGGACGGGCGAGAGCAGTACTTC. Its translation is CASSFQDGREQYF. The chain links TRBV7-7 to TRBJ2-7; D is undetermined. Germline CDR1 SSHAT, CDR2 FNYEAQ (reference sequence). The CDR3 has 13 amino acids.

V and J are TRBV10-3 and TRBJ1-3; no clear D. The length of the CDR3 is 12 residues. V was clipped by 10 bases and J by 4 bases, with 11 bases between them. From germline, CDR1 is ENHRY and CDR2 SYGVKD. The CDR3 loop is CATEGSGNTIYF. The CDR3 region has the DNA TGTGCCACAGAAGGGAGCGGAAACACCATATATTTT.

This chain uses TRBV15 with TRBJ2-3; tentatively, D is TRBD1 or TRBD2 (5 bases each). V shed 3 bases and J shed 4 bases, with 17 bases lying between them. The CDR3 loop spans 16 amino acids. Germline V gene sequence: CDR1 LNHNV, CDR2 YYDKDF (reference sequence). The CDR3 protein is CATSSLLGAGADTQYF. Written as DNA, the CDR3 is TGTGCCACCAGCAGCCTACTAGGGGCAGGAGCAGATACGCAGTATTTT.

The CDR3 bases are TGCGCCAGCAGCCAAGGGAGGACAGCTGGGGAGCTGTTTTTT. This translates into CASSQGRTAGELFF. The V gene is TRBV4-3, the J gene TRBJ2-2; D is possibly TRBD1 (6 bases). From germline, CDR1 is LGHNA and CDR2 YSLEER. This CDR3 region has 14 residues. V was cut by 1 base and J by 8 bases, with 11 bases left in between.

The chain is built from TRBV4-3 and TRBJ2-2; maybe TRBD2 (6 bases). V lost 0 bases to trimming and J lost 8 bases, with 13 bases between them. The V gene's germline CDR1 is LGHNA and CDR2 YSLEER. The length of the CDR3 is 15 residues. CDR3 in amino acids: CASSQDSGGRGELFF. The CDR3 DNA reads TGCGCCAGCAGCCAAGATTCCGGGGGACGGGGGGAGCTGTTTTTT.

This clone was observed a handful of times. CDR3 sequence (DNA): TGTGCCAGTAGTATCGGAATACAGGGAGGTTATGGCTACACCTTC. Its protein is CASSIGIQGGYGYTF. The V call is TRBV19, the J call TRBJ1-2; D is possibly TRBD1 (6 bases). The V and J ends lost 3 bases and 5 bases respectively, with 16 bases between them. The germline gives CDR1 LNHDA, CDR2 SQIVND (reference sequence). The CDR3 covers 15 residues.

The chain couples TRBV5-1 to TRBJ2-7; no firm D call. Trimming left V 1 base short and J 3 bases short, with 2 bases between. CDR1 is SGHRS and CDR2 is YFSETQ in the germline V gene. The CDR3 runs to 11 residues. CDR3 sequence: CASSLNYEQYF. CDR3 in DNA: TGCGCCAGCAGCTTGAACTACGAGCAGTACTTC.

V is TRBV4-3 and J is TRBJ2-1; 9 bases are shared with TRBD2. The J segment lost 15 bases and the V segment lost 2 bases, leaving 8 bases of the junction unmatched. The V gene's germline CDR1 is LGHNA and CDR2 YSLEER. The CDR3 has 13 residues. CDR3 region: CASSQSVAGARFF. In nucleotides, the CDR3 is TGCGCCAGCAGCCAATCGGTAGCGGGGGCACGGTTCTTC.

The chain couples TRBV9 to TRBJ1-3, with 8 bases lining up with TRBD1. The CDR3 length is 15 residues. V lost 3 bases, J lost 7 bases, and 9 bases stayed unmatched. Germline CDR1 reads SGDLS; CDR2 reads YYNGEE. DNA of the CDR3: TGTGCCAGCAGCGGGACAGGGCCGTACCGTAACACCATATATTTT. Amino acid sequence: CASSGTGPYRNTIYF.

The chain employs TRBV4-1 and TRBJ2-4; possible D gene TRBD2, 5 bases. V was pared by 2 bases and J by 0 bases, with 20 bases between. From germline, CDR1 is MGHRA and CDR2 YSYEKL. This CDR3 has 19 residues. CDR3 in amino acids: CASSQPLRRKGPAKNIQYF. The CDR3 region has the DNA TGCGCCAGCAGCCAACCATTGAGGAGGAAGGGCCCAGCCAAAAACATTCAGTACTTC.

The chain links TRBV10-3 to TRBJ1-1; 7 bases align to TRBD1. The CDR3 totals 12 residues. With V trimmed by 11 bases and J by 5 bases, 8 bases remained unmatched. CDR1 and CDR2 (germline): ENHRY, SYGVKD. Written as DNA, the CDR3 is TGTGCCGTAGGACAGGCGGGGACTGAAGCTTTCTTT. Protein sequence: CAVGQAGTEAFF.

The chain employs TRBV7-9 and TRBJ2-1, with D perhaps assigned TRBD1 or TRBD2 (6 bases each). Germline assignment: CDR1 SEHNR and CDR2 FQNEAQ (reference sequence). The V end was cut by 0 bases, the J end by 2 bases, with 8 bases between. This CDR3 comprises 15 residues. The CDR3 DNA is TGTGCCAGCAGCTTAGCGGGGGGCGCCTACAATGAGCAGTTCTTC. Its protein is CASSLAGGAYNEQFF.

The chain couples TRBV4-3 to TRBJ2-1; a weak D match, TRBD1 (6 bases). Germline assignment: CDR1 LGHNA and CDR2 YSLEER. The CDR3 is made up of 15 amino acids. The V gene lost 3 bases and the J gene lost 7 bases, with 16 bases spanning the gap. CDR3 DNA sequence: TGCGCCAGCAGCCAGCACCCCGGGACAATGAATGAGCAGTTCTTC. Translation gives CASSQHPGTMNEQFF.

This chain connects TRBV13 to TRBJ2-5, with D perhaps TRBD1 (5 bases). The V end lost 3 bases, the J end lost 3 bases, and 11 bases lay between the germline ends. This CDR3 spans 14 amino acids. CDR1 is PRHDT and CDR2 is FYEKMQ in the germline V gene (reference sequence). CDR3 coding DNA: TGTGCCAGCAGCTTCCGACAGATCGAAGAGACCCAGTACTTC. It codes for CASSFRQIEETQYF.